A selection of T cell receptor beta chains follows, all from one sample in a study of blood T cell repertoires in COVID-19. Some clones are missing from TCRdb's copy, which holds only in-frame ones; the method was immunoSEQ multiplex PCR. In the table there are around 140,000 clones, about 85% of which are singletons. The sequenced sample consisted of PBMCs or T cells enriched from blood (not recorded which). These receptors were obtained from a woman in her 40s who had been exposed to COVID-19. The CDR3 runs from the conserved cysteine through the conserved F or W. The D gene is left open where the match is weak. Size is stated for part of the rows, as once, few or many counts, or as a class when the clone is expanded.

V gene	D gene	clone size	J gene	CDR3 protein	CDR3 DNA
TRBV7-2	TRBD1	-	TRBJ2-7	CASSTRTGTYEQYF	TGTGCCAGCAGCACCCGGACAGGAACCTACGAGCAGTACTTC
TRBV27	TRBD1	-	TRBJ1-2	CASSPGQGYRTGYTF	TGTGCCAGCAGTCCCGGACAGGGGTATCGGACTGGCTACACCTTC
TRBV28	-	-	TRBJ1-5	CASSPGDQPQHF	TGTGCCAGCAGTCCAGGGGATCAGCCCCAGCATTTT
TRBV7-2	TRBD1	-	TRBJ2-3	CASSGTGARTDTQYF	TGTGCCAGCAGCGGGACAGGGGCGAGGACAGATACGCAGTATTTT
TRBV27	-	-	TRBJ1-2	CASSFRGGGYTF	TGTGCCAGCAGTTTCAGAGGCGGTGGCTACACCTTC
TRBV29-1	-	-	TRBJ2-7	CSVLAASSYEQYF	TGCAGCGTTTTGGCAGCGAGCTCCTACGAGCAGTACTTC
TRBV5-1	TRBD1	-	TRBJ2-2	CANSLLHRGHTGELFF	TGCGCCAACAGCTTATTACACAGGGGTCACACCGGGGAGCTGTTTTTT
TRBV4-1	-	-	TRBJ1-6	CASSQARDTDNSPLHF	TGCGCCAGCAGCCAAGCACGGGACACCGATAATTCACCCCTCCACTTT
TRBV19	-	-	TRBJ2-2	CASSTSVNTGELFF	TGTGCCAGTAGTACTAGCGTGAACACCGGGGAGCTGTTTTTT
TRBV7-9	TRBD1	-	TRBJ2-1	CASSGARGTSYNEQFF	TGTGCCAGCAGCGGAGCCAGGGGGACCTCCTACAATGAGCAGTTCTTC
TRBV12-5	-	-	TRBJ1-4	CASGLGTGFGEKLFF	TGTGCTAGTGGTTTGGGCACAGGGTTCGGGGAAAAACTGTTTTTT
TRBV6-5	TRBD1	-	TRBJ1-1	CASSYFQGEAFF	TGTGCCAGCAGTTACTTCCAGGGGGAGGCTTTCTTT
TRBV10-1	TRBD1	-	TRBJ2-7	CASSDGTGGAYEQYF	TGCGCCAGCAGTGACGGGACAGGCGGGGCCTACGAGCAGTACTTC
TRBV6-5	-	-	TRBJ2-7	CASSYNDMGRYEQYF	TGTGCCAGCAGTTACAACGACATGGGGAGGTACGAGCAGTACTTC
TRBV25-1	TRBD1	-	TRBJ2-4	CASSGQGAKNIQYF	TGTGCCAGCAGTGGACAGGGAGCCAAAAACATTCAGTACTTC
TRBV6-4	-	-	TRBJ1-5	CASSIDEGQPQHF	TGTGCCAGCAGTATCGACGAGGGTCAGCCCCAGCATTTT
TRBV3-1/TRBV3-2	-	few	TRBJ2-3	CASSHIAGVGADTQYF	TGTGCCAGCAGCCACATAGCAGGAGTCGGGGCAGATACGCAGTATTTT
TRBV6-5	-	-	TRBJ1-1	CATRRGNTEAFF	TGTGCCACTCGTCGGGGGAACACTGAAGCTTTCTTT
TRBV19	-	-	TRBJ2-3	CASSIVAGRTDTQYF	TGTGCCAGTAGTATAGTTGCAGGGAGGACAGATACGCAGTATTTT
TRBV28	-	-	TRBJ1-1	CASSLAVPEAFF	TGTGCCAGCAGTTTGGCAGTCCCTGAAGCTTTCTTT
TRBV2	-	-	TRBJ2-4	CASSEVLGRNLAKNIQYF	TGTGCCAGCAGTGAGGTTCTTGGGCGCAACCTAGCCAAAAACATTCAGTACTTC
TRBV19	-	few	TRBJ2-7	CASSKTGAYEQYF	TGTGCCAGCTCTAAGACAGGAGCCTACGAGCAGTACTTC
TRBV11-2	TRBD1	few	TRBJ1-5	CASSSWGQSSNQPQHF	TGTGCCAGCAGCTCCTGGGGACAGTCAAGCAATCAGCCCCAGCATTTT
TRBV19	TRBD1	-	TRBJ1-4	CASSRQGRGTNEKLFF	TGTGCCAGTAGCCGACAGGGGAGGGGAACTAATGAAAAACTGTTTTTT
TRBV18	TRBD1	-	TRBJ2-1	CASSIRGTGGEDKYNEQFF	TGTGCCAGCTCAATTCGGGGGACAGGGGGCGAAGATAAGTACAATGAGCAGTTCTTC
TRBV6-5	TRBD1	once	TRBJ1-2	CASSYSRQGAFGYTF	TGTGCCAGCAGTTACTCGAGGCAGGGGGCCTTTGGCTACACCTTC
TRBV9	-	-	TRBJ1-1	CASSVRVTGNTEAFF	TGTGCCAGCAGCGTAAGGGTAACAGGGAACACTGAAGCTTTCTTT
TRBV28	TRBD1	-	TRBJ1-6	CASSFPRGDSPLHF	TGTGCCAGCAGTTTCCCCAGGGGGGATTCACCCCTCCACTTT
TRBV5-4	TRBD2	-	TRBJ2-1	CASRAGTSGGAYNEQFF	TGTGCCAGCAGGGCCGGGACTAGCGGGGGGGCCTACAATGAGCAGTTCTTC
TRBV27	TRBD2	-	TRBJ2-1	CASTLGASGSSYNEQFF	TGTGCCAGCACCCTTGGGGCTAGCGGGAGCTCCTACAATGAGCAGTTCTTC
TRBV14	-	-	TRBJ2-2	CASSQFPDGGRTGELFF	TGTGCCAGCAGCCAATTCCCGGACGGGGGGCGCACCGGGGAGCTGTTTTTT
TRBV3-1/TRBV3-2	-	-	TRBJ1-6	CASSQRTGLSPLHF	TGTGCCAGCAGCCAACGAACAGGTCTCTCACCCCTCCACTTT
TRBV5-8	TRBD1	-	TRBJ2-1	CASSLPGQGKGNEQFF	TGTGCCAGCAGCTTGCCGGGACAGGGTAAAGGCAATGAGCAGTTCTTC
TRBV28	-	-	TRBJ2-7	CASSLPKIQGFEQYF	TGTGCCAGCAGCCTACCAAAAATACAGGGCTTCGAGCAGTACTTC
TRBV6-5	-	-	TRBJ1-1	CASRRGNTEAFF	TGTGCCAGCAGGCGAGGGAACACTGAAGCTTTCTTT
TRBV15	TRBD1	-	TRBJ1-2	CATSRNRDSNGYTF	TGTGCCACCAGCAGGAACCGGGACAGCAATGGCTACACCTTC
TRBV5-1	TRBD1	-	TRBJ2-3	CASGTVGQGLRDTQYF	TGCGCCAGCGGCACTGTGGGACAGGGGCTCAGAGATACGCAGTATTTT
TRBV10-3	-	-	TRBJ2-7	CAISESRRIYEQYF	TGTGCCATCAGTGAGTCACGCAGGATCTACGAGCAGTACTTC
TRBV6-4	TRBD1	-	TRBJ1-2	CASRGTGWGYTF	TGTGCCAGCAGAGGGACAGGTTGGGGCTACACCTTC
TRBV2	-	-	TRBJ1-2	CASSDSYGYTF	TGTGCCAGCAGTGACAGCTATGGCTACACCTTC
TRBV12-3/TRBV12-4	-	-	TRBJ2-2	CASKARELFF	TGTGCCAGCAAAGCCCGGGAGCTGTTTTTT
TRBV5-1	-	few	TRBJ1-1	CASRQGPTEAFF	TGCGCCAGCAGGCAGGGCCCCACTGAAGCTTTCTTT
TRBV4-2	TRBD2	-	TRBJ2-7	CASSPRGGAYEQYF	TGTGCCAGCAGTCCCCGGGGGGGGGCCTACGAGCAGTACTTC
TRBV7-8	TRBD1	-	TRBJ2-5	CASSIYLDREETQYF	TGTGCCAGCAGTATATACCTGGACAGGGAAGAGACCCAGTACTTC
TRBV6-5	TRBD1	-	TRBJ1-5	CASSPDRNNQPQHF	TGTGCCAGCAGTCCGGACAGGAACAATCAGCCCCAGCATTTT
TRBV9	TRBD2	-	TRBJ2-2	CASSGSSGTWELFF	TGTGCCAGCAGCGGGTCTAGCGGGACCTGGGAGCTGTTTTTT
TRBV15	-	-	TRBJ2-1	CATSTGPDEQFF	TGTGCCACCAGCACAGGGCCGGATGAGCAGTTCTTC
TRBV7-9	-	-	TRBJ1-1	CASSAQAWNTEAFF	TGTGCCAGCAGCGCCCAGGCCTGGAACACTGAAGCTTTCTTT
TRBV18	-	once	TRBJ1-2	CASSPDTTYGYTF	TGTGCCAGCTCACCAGACACAACCTATGGCTACACCTTC
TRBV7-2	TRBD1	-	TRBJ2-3	CASSLDRQGADTQYF	TGTGCCAGCAGCTTAGACAGACAGGGCGCAGATACGCAGTATTTT
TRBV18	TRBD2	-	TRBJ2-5	CASSPSSGGARVSETQYF	TGTGCCAGCTCACCATCGAGCGGGGGGGCCCGGGTCTCGGAGACCCAGTACTTC
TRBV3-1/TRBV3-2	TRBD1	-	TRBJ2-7	CASSQGTGSYEQYF	TGTGCCAGCAGCCAAGGGACAGGGTCGTACGAGCAGTACTTC